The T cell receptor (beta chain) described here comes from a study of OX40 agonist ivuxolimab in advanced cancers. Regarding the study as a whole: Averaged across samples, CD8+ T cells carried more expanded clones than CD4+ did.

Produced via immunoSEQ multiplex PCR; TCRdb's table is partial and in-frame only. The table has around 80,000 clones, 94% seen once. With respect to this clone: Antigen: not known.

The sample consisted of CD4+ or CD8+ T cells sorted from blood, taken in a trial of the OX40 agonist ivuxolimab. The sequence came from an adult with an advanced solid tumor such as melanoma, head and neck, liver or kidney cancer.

The CDR3 reads CASSSPSRSYNEQFF. CDR3 DNA sequence: TGTGCCAGCAGCTCCCCTAGTAGATCCTACAATGAGCAGTTCTTC. The J gene is TRBJ2-1, the V gene TRBV7-9, with no clear D. The CDR3 sequence is 15 residues long. V was clipped by 4 bases and J by 1 base, with 11 bases between them. CDR1 and CDR2 from the germline V gene are SEHNR and FQNEAQ (reference sequence).